This T cell receptor beta chain comes out of a study of beta chain features in type 1 diabetes. CDR1 is GTSNPN and CDR2 is SVGIG in the germline V gene (reference sequence). Trimming shortened V by 0 bases and J by 2 bases, and 12 bases separated the two germline ends. This CDR3 is 15 amino acids long. Study conclusions and caveats: Cells expressing TCR highly could be over-represented by cDNA sequencing.

The study reverse transcribed the entire isolated RNA, so it sequenced expressed TCRB transcripts. Assay used: immunoSEQ multiplex PCR; TCRdb lists only in-frame clones, some missing. The sample comprises 400,000 to 600,000 clones, 25% to 35% of which are singletons, and about 0.065% rests with the top ten. This clone turned up a few times. Its antigen is not identified. The V and J genes are TRBV30 and TRBJ2-3, with D perhaps being TRBD1 or TRBD2 (6 bases each). Sequenced material: naive CD4+ T cells from blood. The TCR originated in a man aged 18-30 years in good health. The CDR3, as DNA: TGTGCCTGGAGTGTACGGGGGACATTCACAGATACGCAGTATTTT. Amino acid sequence: CAWSVRGTFTDTQYF.